This TCR beta chain was sequenced in a study of shared clonotypes between healthy human individuals (dated by TCRdb to the early 2020s). A note on the overall study: A couple of women and three men aged 18 to 49 years were included in the cohort. Libraries were prepared and TCR repertoires were sequenced by different laboratories using diverse techniques, in order to increase sequencing depth and limit assay-specific biases. The study deeply sequenced blood TCR repertoires of about five healthy adults to estimate repertoire size and the extent of clonotype sharing between individuals. Each donor's leukapheresis produced roughly between about 0.9 and 9.5 billion PBMCs. For each donor, three plates each were used for CD4 naive and CD4 memory, two plates were used for CD8 naive, and one plate was used for CD8 memory. The full study reports these points: Naive subsets generally had larger estimated clonotype richness than memory subsets did. Across several donors, approximately 4.9% of naive CD4, roughly 3.8% of naive CD8, under 2.5% of memory CD4, and 0.4% to 0.45% of memory CD8 clonotypes were shared. Rarefaction of sorted-subset datasets indicated incomplete sequencing despite the large sequencing depth. The genetic and exposure-history diversity represented was limited by the small number of donors. Sampling was restricted to blood, and TCR repertoires in tissue are likely to differ from TCR repertoires in blood. Based on pairwise subsampling, the degree of clonotype sharing among donors was expected to be affected by sequencing depth. Clonotypes shared by all four sorted-subset donors showed higher generation probabilities than non-shared clonotypes.

Taken from cysteine to phenylalanine, the CDR3 has 16 residues. Only the CDR3 DNA stays, 48 bases, in frame from base 1. The germline V end is reduced by 2 bases and the J end by 4 bases; junction bases left unmatched: 4. The germline V gene encodes CDR1 SGHDN and CDR2 FVKESK. For this clone: Its antigen is not yet known. Base qualities are not at hand, and no much larger clone is one base apart.

Using the deep immunoSEQ assay, TCR CDR3 regions were amplified from genomic DNA by multiplex PCR. Genomic DNA extracted from each cell subset was distributed evenly over all wells of several immunoSEQ 96-well plates, and each plate served as one replicate. For sorted subsets, each replicate PCR was loaded with about 200 ng genomic DNA, equivalent to 30,000 or so T cell genomes. Purified libraries were quantified with a Qubit 3.0 fluorometer, sized on a Bioanalyzer 2100, and re-quantified with the KAPA Library Quantification kit. Every immunoSEQ 96-well plate was sequenced on a separate single-read 150-cycle Illumina NextSeq 550 flow cell. Under the source paper's analysis protocol: Because the immunoSEQ output included only junctional sequences and no quality scores, the filtering could not be the same as the filtering used for full-length reads. Sequences were annotated with PyIR, a Python wrapper for IgBLAST v1.9, and V/J genes and CDR3 were assigned using IMGT germline references. Reads with weak V/J assignments (E-value above 1e-6), missing CDR3, stop codons, out-of-frame junctions, or ambiguous translated residues were removed. V3J clonotypes were defined by identical inferred V gene, J gene, and CDR3 amino acid sequence. Percentage overlap between repertoires was calculated by dividing the number of shared unique clonotypes by the size of the smaller repertoire. Richness of each repertoire was evaluated using RTK rarefaction, the Chao1 estimator, and Recon v2.1 estimates of unobserved clonotypes. For all TCRbeta clonotypes obtained by the gDNA method from a few donors, generation probabilities were computed with OLGA. TCRdb mirrors the immuneACCESS table, restricted to in-frame sequences. Some clones are absent from its copies; in checked studies, under half trace to an unresolved V gene, and the reason for the others is unknown. That table supplies the V and J calls and clone size; D and trimming were determined from the DNA. This sample lists a few million clones; about 94% were detected once. Together, the top ten hold less than 2% of the sample.

For the CD8 naive samples, CD45RO-negative cells were positively selected for CCR7, yielding a CD45RA+CCR7+ population from which TemRA cells were excluded. The donors were healthy, HIV-negative adults who had no recently reported acute infections or vaccinations. Every donor was a Caucasian adult living in Nashville, Tennessee, USA. Blood was obtained by leukapheresis, after which PBMCs were separated by Ficoll-Histopaque density gradient centrifugation and cryopreserved in liquid nitrogen vapor phase. Analytical flow cytometry was used to check the purity and quantity of every magnetically sorted T cell population. Genomic DNA was isolated from every sorted fraction and measured by UV absorbance on a Nanodrop 2000c.

The sequence was obtained from a man in his late teens or twenties in good health. Some clones in this sample may be carry-over from other donors' samples. Sequencing input: naive CD8+ T cells from PBMCs. The cell subset or site label of this sample denotes: CD45RA+CCR7+. The chain links TRBV14 with TRBJ2-1, with 11 bases matching TRBD1. The CDR3 is CASSQFGTGGYNEQFF. The DNA reads TGTGCCAGCAGCCAATTCGGGACAGGGGGATACAATGAGCAGTTCTTC. Here the CDR3 is joined to the reference TRBV14 and TRBJ2-1 genes, and the full variable domain is: EAGVTQFPSHSVIEKGQTVTLRCDPISGHDNLYWYRRVMGKEIKFLLHFVKESKQDESGMPNNRFLAERTGGTYSTLKVQPAELEDSGVYFCASSQFGTGGYNEQFFGPGTRLTVL.